The rows below give T cell receptor beta chains drawn from one sample of a study of blood T cell repertoires in COVID-19. TCRdb's copy holds only in-frame clones and misses some; the assay was immunoSEQ multiplex PCR. The sample yields approximately 240,000 clones, 87% seen once. Sequencing input: PBMCs or T cells enriched from blood (not recorded which). The receptors shown here come from a woman in her 30s with acute COVID-19. Both conserved end residues are part of each CDR3. Each record gives: D gene, clone size, V gene, J gene, CDR3 protein, CDR3 DNA. D genes are given only for firm matches. The size field is filled for only some rows; it gives once, few, many or a size class.

d_gene: NA
abundance: once
v_gene: TRBV15
j_gene: TRBJ2-4
CDR3aa: CATSRDLGGSKNIQYF
CDR3nt: TGTGCCACCAGCAGAGATCTTGGCGGGTCCAAAAACATTCAGTACTTC

d_gene: NA
abundance: NA
v_gene: TRBV10-3
j_gene: TRBJ1-1
CDR3aa: CATTGNTEAFF
CDR3nt: TGTGCCACGACAGGGAACACTGAAGCTTTCTTT

d_gene: TRBD1
abundance: NA
v_gene: TRBV27
j_gene: TRBJ1-4
CDR3aa: CASSRTGLGEKLFF
CDR3nt: TGTGCCAGCAGTCGGACAGGGCTTGGGGAAAAACTGTTTTTT

d_gene: TRBD1
abundance: NA
v_gene: TRBV5-1
j_gene: TRBJ2-2
CDR3aa: CASSLRGQGASGELFF
CDR3nt: TGCGCCAGCAGCTTGAGAGGACAGGGGGCTTCCGGGGAGCTGTTTTTT

d_gene: TRBD1
abundance: NA
v_gene: TRBV5-1
j_gene: TRBJ1-3
CDR3aa: CASSLAGGQGAGNTIYF
CDR3nt: TGCGCCAGCAGCTTGGCCGGGGGACAGGGAGCTGGAAACACCATATATTTT

d_gene: TRBD2
abundance: NA
v_gene: TRBV7-9
j_gene: TRBJ2-5
CDR3aa: CASSATSGEETQYF
CDR3nt: TGTGCCAGCAGCGCTACTAGCGGCGAGGAGACCCAGTACTTC

d_gene: TRBD2
abundance: NA
v_gene: TRBV19
j_gene: TRBJ2-1
CDR3aa: CASTNLAGGGYNEQFF
CDR3nt: TGTGCCAGTACCAATCTAGCGGGAGGGGGATACAATGAGCAGTTCTTC

d_gene: NA
abundance: NA
v_gene: TRBV27
j_gene: TRBJ1-4
CDR3aa: CASAKGGDKLFF
CDR3nt: TGTGCCAGCGCGAAGGGGGGGGACAAACTGTTTTTT

d_gene: TRBD1
abundance: NA
v_gene: TRBV19
j_gene: TRBJ2-7
CDR3aa: CASNPGQGKYEQYF
CDR3nt: TGTGCCAGTAATCCGGGACAGGGGAAATACGAGCAGTACTTC

d_gene: TRBD1
abundance: NA
v_gene: TRBV4-1
j_gene: TRBJ2-3
CDR3aa: CASSQENRGGTDTQYF
CDR3nt: TGCGCCAGCAGCCAAGAAAACAGGGGAGGCACAGATACGCAGTATTTT

d_gene: NA
abundance: NA
v_gene: TRBV18
j_gene: TRBJ1-6
CDR3aa: CASSLGLDSPLHF
CDR3nt: TGTGCCAGCTCACTCGGGTTAGATTCACCCCTCCACTTT

d_gene: TRBD2
abundance: NA
v_gene: TRBV9
j_gene: TRBJ2-3
CDR3aa: CASSVASGGAADTQYF
CDR3nt: TGTGCCAGCAGCGTAGCTAGCGGGGGGGCTGCAGATACGCAGTATTTT

d_gene: NA
abundance: NA
v_gene: TRBV6-5
j_gene: TRBJ1-2
CDR3aa: CASRGGPLFF
CDR3nt: TGTGCCAGCAGGGGAGGTCCCCTCTTCTTC

d_gene: TRBD1
abundance: NA
v_gene: TRBV25-1
j_gene: TRBJ1-2
CDR3aa: CASSEESTGKYGYTF
CDR3nt: TGTGCCAGCAGTGAAGAATCGACAGGGAAATATGGCTACACCTTC